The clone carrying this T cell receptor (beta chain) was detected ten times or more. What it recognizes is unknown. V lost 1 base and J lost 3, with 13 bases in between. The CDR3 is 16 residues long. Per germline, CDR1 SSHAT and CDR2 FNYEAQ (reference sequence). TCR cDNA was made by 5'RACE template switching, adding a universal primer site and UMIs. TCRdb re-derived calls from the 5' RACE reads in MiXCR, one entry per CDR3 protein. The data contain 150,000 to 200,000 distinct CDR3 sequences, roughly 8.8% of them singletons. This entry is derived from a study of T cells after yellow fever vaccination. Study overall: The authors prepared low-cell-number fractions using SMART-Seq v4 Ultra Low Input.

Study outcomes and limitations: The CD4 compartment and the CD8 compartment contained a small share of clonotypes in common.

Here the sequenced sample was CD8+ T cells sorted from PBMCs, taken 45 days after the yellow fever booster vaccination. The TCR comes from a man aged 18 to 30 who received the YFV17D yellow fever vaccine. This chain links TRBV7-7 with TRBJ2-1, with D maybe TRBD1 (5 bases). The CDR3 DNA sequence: TGTGCCAGCAGCTTAGGGTCTGGGGCCTACTACAATGAGCAGTTCTTC. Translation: CASSLGSGAYYNEQFF.